A selection of T cell receptor beta chains follows, all from one sample in a study of CXCR3-negative and CXCR3-positive naive CD8 T cells. Following a re-call of the 5' RACE reads, TCRdb has one entry per CDR3 protein and lacks DNA. This sample's table reports some 64,000 distinct CDR3 sequences. Sequenced sample: naive CXCR3+ CD8+ T cells from blood. The receptors here all came from a human donor in good health. Some clones in this sample may be carry-over from other donors' samples. Each CDR3 is given with its conserved first and last residue.

v_gene	j_gene	CDR3aa
TRBV6-1	TRBJ2-7	CASSEGPGRYYHEQYF
TRBV6-5	TRBJ2-7	CASSKQQGAWDYEQYF
TRBV6-6	TRBJ2-2	CASSFSSGREDGELFF
TRBV4-3	TRBJ2-7	CASSQEAGNYEQYF
TRBV12-3/TRBV12-4	TRBJ2-2	CASRDREDTGELFF
TRBV5-1	TRBJ2-7	CASSWTPEQGHEQYF
TRBV7-2	TRBJ2-6	CASKFPAGANVLTF
TRBV7-2	TRBJ1-1	CASSLETGTEAFF
TRBV10-3	TRBJ2-7	CAISESQGGYEQYF
TRBV11-2	TRBJ2-7	CASSLVGGVLVEQYF
TRBV12-3/TRBV12-4	TRBJ1-5	CASSTGAGEQPQHF
TRBV7-2	TRBJ1-2	CASSPGVGRDHYGYTF
TRBV6-2/TRBV6-3	TRBJ2-1	CATHQQGVGQFF
TRBV6-4	TRBJ2-2	CASSDSTSGLTGELFF
TRBV6-6	TRBJ2-7	CASSPAWTGAYEQYF
TRBV7-9	TRBJ2-7	CASSLDREWSEQYF
TRBV2	TRBJ2-7	CASGGTPSYEQYF
TRBV25-1	TRBJ2-6	CASSEDSRSGANVLTF